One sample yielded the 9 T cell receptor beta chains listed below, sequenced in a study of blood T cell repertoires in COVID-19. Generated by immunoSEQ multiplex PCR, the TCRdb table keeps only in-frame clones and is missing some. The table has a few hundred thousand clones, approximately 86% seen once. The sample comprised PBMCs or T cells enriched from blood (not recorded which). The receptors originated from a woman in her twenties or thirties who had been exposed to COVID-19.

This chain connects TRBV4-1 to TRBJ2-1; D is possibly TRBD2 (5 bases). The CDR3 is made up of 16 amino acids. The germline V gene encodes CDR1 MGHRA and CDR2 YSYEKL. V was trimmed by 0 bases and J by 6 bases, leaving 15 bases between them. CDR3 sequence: CASSQDRTPRGNEQFF. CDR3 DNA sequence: TGCGCCAGCAGCCAAGACCGGACCCCACGGGGCAATGAGCAGTTCTTC.

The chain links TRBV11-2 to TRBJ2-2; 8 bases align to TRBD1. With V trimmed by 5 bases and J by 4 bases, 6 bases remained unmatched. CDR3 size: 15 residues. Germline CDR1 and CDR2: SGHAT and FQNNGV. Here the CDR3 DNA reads TGTGCCAGCAGCGGGACGGACAGGGTCACCGGGGAGCTGTTTTTT. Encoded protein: CASSGTDRVTGELFF.

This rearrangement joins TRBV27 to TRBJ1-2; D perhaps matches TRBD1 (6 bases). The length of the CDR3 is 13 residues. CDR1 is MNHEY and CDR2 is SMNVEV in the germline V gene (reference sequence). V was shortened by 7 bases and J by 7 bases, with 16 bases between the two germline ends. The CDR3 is CASIGRGGFGYTF. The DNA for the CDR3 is TGTGCCAGCATCGGGAGGGGGGGCTTTGGCTACACCTTC.

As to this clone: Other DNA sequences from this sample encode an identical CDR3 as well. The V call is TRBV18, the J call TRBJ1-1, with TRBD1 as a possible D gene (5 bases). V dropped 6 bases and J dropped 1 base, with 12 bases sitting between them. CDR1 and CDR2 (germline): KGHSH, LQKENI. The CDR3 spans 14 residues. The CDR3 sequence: CASSPGGGNTEAFF. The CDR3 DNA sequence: TGTGCCAGCTCCCCGGGGGGTGGGAACACTGAAGCTTTCTTT.

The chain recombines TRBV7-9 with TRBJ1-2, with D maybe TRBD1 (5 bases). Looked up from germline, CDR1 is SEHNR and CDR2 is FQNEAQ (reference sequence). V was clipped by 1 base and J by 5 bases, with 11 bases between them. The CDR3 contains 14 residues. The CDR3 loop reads CASSLGTSLYGYTF. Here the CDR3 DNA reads TGTGCCAGCAGCTTAGGGACAAGTCTATATGGCTACACCTTC.

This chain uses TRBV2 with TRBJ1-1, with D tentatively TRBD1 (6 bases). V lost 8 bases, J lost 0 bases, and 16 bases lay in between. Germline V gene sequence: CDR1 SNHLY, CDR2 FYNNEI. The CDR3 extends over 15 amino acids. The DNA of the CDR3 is TGTGCCAGCCTCATAGGCGGGGGCATGAACACTGAAGCTTTCTTT. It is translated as CASLIGGGMNTEAFF. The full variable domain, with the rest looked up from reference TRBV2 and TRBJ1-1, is EPEVTQTPSHQVTQMGQEVILRCVPISNHLYFYWYRQILGQKVEFLVSFYNNEISEKSEIFDDQFSVERPDGSNFTLKIRSTKLEDSAMYFCASLIGGGMNTEAFFGQGTRLTVV.

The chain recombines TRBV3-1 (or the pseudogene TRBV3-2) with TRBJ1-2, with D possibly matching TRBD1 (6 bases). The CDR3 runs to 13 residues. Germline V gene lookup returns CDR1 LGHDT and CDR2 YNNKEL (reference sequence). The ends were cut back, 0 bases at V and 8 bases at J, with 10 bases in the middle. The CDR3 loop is CASSQEQGRGYTF. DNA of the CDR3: TGTGCCAGCAGCCAAGAACAGGGTCGCGGCTACACCTTC.

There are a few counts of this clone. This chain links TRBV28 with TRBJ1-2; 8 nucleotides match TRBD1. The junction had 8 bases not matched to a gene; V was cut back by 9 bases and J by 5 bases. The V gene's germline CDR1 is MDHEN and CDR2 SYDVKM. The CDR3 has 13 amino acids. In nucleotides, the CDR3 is TGTGCCAGTAAAGGACAGGGTTGGTATGGCTACACCTTC. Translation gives CASKGQGWYGYTF.

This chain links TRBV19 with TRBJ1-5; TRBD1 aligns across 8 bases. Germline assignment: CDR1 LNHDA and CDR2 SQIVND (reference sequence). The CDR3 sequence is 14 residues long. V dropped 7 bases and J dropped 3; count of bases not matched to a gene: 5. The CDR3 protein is CASKTGAVNQPQHF. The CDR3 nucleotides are TGTGCCAGTAAGACAGGGGCGGTCAATCAGCCCCAGCATTTT. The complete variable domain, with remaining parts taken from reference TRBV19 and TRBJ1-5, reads DGGITQSPKYLFRKEGQNVTLSCEQNLNHDAMYWYRQDPGQGLRLIYYSQIVNDFQKGDIAEGYSVSREKKESFPLTVTSAQKNPTAFYLCASKTGAVNQPQHFGDGTRLSIL.